One sample yielded the 15 T cell receptor beta chains listed below, sequenced in a study of CXCR3-negative and CXCR3-positive naive CD8 T cells. Study conclusions and caveats: A higher hydrophobicity marked the TRB CDR3s of CXCR3-positive naive cells versus CXCR3-negative naive cells.

The method, 5' RACE with UMI labels, was used to prepare the TRB cDNA libraries. TCRdb reanalyzed the 5' RACE reads and collapses them to one entry per CDR3 protein, without DNA. The sample yields some 110,000 distinct CDR3 sequences, of which the top ten take up roughly 0.38%. Their specific antigens are unknown. Sequenced material: naive CXCR3+ CD8+ T cells from blood. Specified subset: CD45RO-CCR7+CD27+CD95- naive CD8+ T cells expressing CXCR3 (TNR3+). The receptors shown here come from a human donor in good health. Some clones in this sample may be carry-over from other donors' samples.

This chain connects TRBV7-3 to TRBJ2-1; TCRdb's D call of TRBD2 is untestable without DNA. The CDR3 spans 13 residues. Looked up from germline, CDR1 is SGHTA and CDR2 is FQGTGA. CDR3 sequence: CASSLSLSGEQFF.

V and J are TRBV7-8 and TRBJ2-3; the TRBD2 assignment by TCRdb is unverifiable without DNA. CDR3 length: 17 residues. Germline CDR1 reads SGHVS; CDR2 reads FQNEAQ. The CDR3: CASSLARDGSSTDTQYF.

V usage is TRBV6-1 and J usage is TRBJ2-7; with no DNA, the TCRdb D assignment of TRBD2 cannot be verified. CDR1 is MNHNS, CDR2 SASEGT, per germline. This CDR3 is 18 amino acids long. CDR3 sequence: CASSESSARYHPTYEQYF.

The chain is built from TRBV2 and TRBJ2-2; absent DNA, TCRdb's TRBD1 call cannot be checked. This CDR3 spans 19 amino acids. CDR1 SNHLY and CDR2 FYNNEI come from the germline V gene. CDR3 sequence reads: CASNSPYIRDRDGTGELFF.

This rearrangement joins TRBV20-1 to TRBJ2-1; TCRdb's assignment of TRBD2 cannot be checked, as there is no DNA. Germline CDR1 reads DFQATT; CDR2 reads SNEGSKA (reference sequence). This CDR3 comprises 14 residues. The CDR3 sequence is CSATSVGYYNEQFF.

The chain recombines TRBV15 with TRBJ2-7; TCRdb indicates TRBD2, and absent DNA this call remains unverified. CDR1 and CDR2 (germline): LNHNV, YYDKDF (reference sequence). The CDR3 runs 15 residues. The CDR3 sequence is CATSRDRLARDEQYF.

J is TRBJ2-1 and V is TRBV5-1; without DNA, the TCRdb call of TRBD2 cannot be checked. CDR3 length: 16 residues. Per the germline V gene, CDR1 is SGHRS and CDR2 is YFSETQ. The CDR3 spells CASSFGLAGGPGEQFF.

The chain has TRBV20-1 and TRBJ1-2. Germline V gene sequence: CDR1 DFQATT, CDR2 SNEGSKA (reference sequence). CDR3 length: 12 amino acids. CDR3 loop: CSARDSNYGYTF.

This chain joins TRBV9 and TRBJ2-3; the D call of TRBD1 rests on TCRdb alone, since no DNA is present to check it. The CDR3 is made up of 14 amino acids. Per germline, CDR1 SGDLS and CDR2 YYNGEE. The CDR3 sequence is CASTPDDSTDTQYF. Filled out from reference TRBV9 and TRBJ2-3, the complete variable domain reads DSGVTQTPKHLITATGQRVTLRCSPRSGDLSVYWYQQSLDQGLQFLIQYYNGEERAKGNILERFSAQQFPDLHSELNLSSLELGDSALYFCASTPDDSTDTQYFGPGTRLTVL.

CDR3 sequence reads: CASSQVGLAGSTDTQYF. The chain carries TRBV3-1 and TRBJ2-3; TCRdb picks TRBD2, but there is no DNA to check that call. This CDR3 region has 17 residues. The germline V gene has CDR1 LGHDT and CDR2 YNNKEL (reference sequence).

This sequence joins TRBV19 and TRBJ1-1; the TRBD1 assignment by TCRdb is unverifiable without DNA. The germline gives CDR1 LNHDA, CDR2 SQIVND (reference sequence). The CDR3 sequence is 15 residues long. The CDR3 sequence: CASSLPDGVNAEAFF.

The chain carries TRBV19 and TRBJ2-1; TCRdb indicates TRBD1, and absent DNA this call remains unverified. The CDR3 is 15 amino acids. Per the germline V gene, CDR1 is LNHDA and CDR2 is SQIVND (reference sequence). The CDR3 spells CASSMDPGGNNEQFF.

The rearrangement joins TRBV7-9 to TRBJ2-7. Per the germline V gene, CDR1 is SEHNR and CDR2 is FQNEAQ (reference sequence). The CDR3 covers 14 residues. The CDR3 reads CASSLEVSSYEQYF. Using reference TRBV7-9 and TRBJ2-7 for the parts outside the CDR3, the full variable domain is DTGVSQNPRHKITKRGQNVTFRCDPISEHNRLYWYRQTLGQGPEFLTYFQNEAQLEKSRLLSDRFSAERPKGSFSTLEIQRTEQGDSAMYLCASSLEVSSYEQYFGPGTRLTVT.

The chain employs TRBV5-6 and TRBJ2-7; with no DNA, the TCRdb D assignment of TRBD1 cannot be verified. This CDR3 is 15 amino acids long. Per the germline V gene, CDR1 is SGHDT and CDR2 is YYEEEE. CDR3 protein: CASSPGQGSSDEQYF.

The chain links TRBV27 to TRBJ2-1; lacking DNA, the TRBD1 call made by TCRdb goes unchecked. Per germline, CDR1 MNHEY and CDR2 SMNVEV (reference sequence). This CDR3 has 15 residues. The CDR3 loop reads CASSLLDRSENEQFF.